These 21 T cell receptor beta chains were all obtained from the same sample, sequenced in a study of tumor-infiltrating lymphocytes in primary liver carcinoma. Co-extracting RNA and DNA was done with roughly 17-32 mg of unsorted bulk tissue as input. The template, 500 ng total RNA, yielded TCR beta cDNA made with a constant-region primer. Sequencing libraries for TCR beta derived from three nested multiplex PCR rounds that used slightly modified ARM-PCR. With TRBV1-TRBV30 forward primers and a C-beta reverse primer, the first two PCR rounds were run for around 11 cycles each. TCRdb re-called the multiplex PCR reads with MiXCR, one entry per CDR3 protein. Of 30,000 to 35,000 distinct CDR3 sequences in the sample, 75% to 85% were seen once. Sample: liver tumor tissue from sampling region 5. The sample's subset: tumor region T5, tumor centre. The receptor set was obtained from a man aged 40-49 years with primary liver carcinoma and hepatitis B virus infection.

Turning to this clonotype: A junction end diverges from the germline sequence, so it may reflect a read error. The chain has TRBV7-9 and TRBJ1-2; D possibly corresponds to TRBD1 (5 bases). The CDR3 runs 16 residues. Germline loops: CDR1 SEHNR, CDR2 FQNEAQ (reference sequence). CDR3 region: CVSSPEDMLSQYGYTF. In nucleotides, the CDR3 is TGTGTCAGCAGCCCCGAGGACATGCTGTCCCAGTATGGCTACACCTTC. Complete variable domain (other parts from reference TRBV7-9 and TRBJ1-2): DTGVSQNPRHKITKRGQNVTFRCDPISEHNRLYWYRQTLGQGPEFLTYFQNEAQLEKSRLLSDRFSAERPKGSFSTLEIQRTEQGDSAMYLCVSSPEDMLSQYGYTFGSGTRLTVV.

CDR3 nucleotide sequence: TGTGCGATCAGCCCCGGACAGCTGGCCTACGAGCAGTTCTTC. Its protein is CAISPGQLAYEQFF. V and J are TRBV11-2 and TRBJ2-7, with D perhaps matching TRBD1 (6 bases). The DNA end is a closer match to TRBJ2-1, so the J assignment may be wrong. CDR3 size: 14 residues. Germline CDR1 is SGHAT and CDR2 is FQNNGV.

About this clonotype: The junction and the germline gene differ at one end; a read error may be behind it. The V call is TRBV6-2 or TRBV6-3, the J call TRBJ2-7, with D possibly TRBD2 on 5 matching bases. CDR3 length equals 16 residues. The germline gives CDR1 MNHEY, CDR2 SVGEGT. In DNA, the CDR3 is TGTGCCAGAAGTTACCCGATTCCTAGCCTGCCCTACGAGCAGTACTTC. Its protein product is CARSYPIPSLPYEQYF.

This CDR3 reads CASSLSVTVNYGYTF. DNA of the CDR3: TGTGCCAGCAGCTTATCTGTGACTGTAAACTATGGCTACACCTTC. The genes are TRBV7-2 and TRBJ1-2; no firm D call. The CDR3 covers 15 residues. Trimming took off 2 bases at V and 2 bases at J, with 12 bases between the two ends. CDR1 is SGHTA and CDR2 is FQGNSA in the germline V gene.

Note on this clonotype: Just one base apart from a much larger clone, this may be a read error. This chain links TRBV28 with TRBJ2-1, with TRBD1 identical over 9 bases. The CDR3 spans 15 residues. Germline V gene sequence: CDR1 MDHEN, CDR2 SYDVKM. Trimming at V came to 1 base and at J to 11 bases, leaving 9 bases not matched to a gene. CDR3 in amino acids: CASSLLGQGRSKQFF. In DNA, the CDR3 is TGTGCCAGCAGTTTATTGGGACAGGGTCGCAGTAAGCAGTTCTTC.

The rearrangement joins TRBV12-3 or TRBV12-4 to TRBJ2-1; 7 bases fit TRBD1. This CDR3 contains 16 residues. The junction had 12 bases not matched to a gene; V was cut back by 10 bases and J by 0 bases. In DNA form, the CDR3 reads TGTGCCAATAGTCCTCGGACAGGAGTCTCCTACAATGAGCAGTTCTTC. Translation: CANSPRTGVSYNEQFF.

As to this clonotype: A read error may account for a junction end that differs from germline. This chain uses TRBV6-2 or TRBV6-3 with TRBJ2-7, with D hard to call. Germline lookup yields CDR1 MNHEY and CDR2 SVGEGT. The CDR3 sequence is 11 residues long. CDR3 sequence (DNA): TGTGCCAACAGTTACTGCGGCGAGCAGTACTTC. It codes for CANSYCGEQYF.

On this clonotype: At one end the junction does not follow the germline gene, possibly because of a read error. The chain carries TRBV5-1 and TRBJ2-7; the D gene is possibly TRBD2 (5 bases). This CDR3 has 14 amino acids. Germline loops: CDR1 SGHRS, CDR2 YFSETQ. CDR3: CANSSRGPMNEQYF. The CDR3 DNA reads as TGTGCCAACAGCTCCCGAGGGCCTATGAACGAGCAGTACTTC.

This clonotype was seen a handful of times. V and J are TRBV2 and TRBJ2-7; the D call may be TRBD1 or TRBD2 (5 bases each). The CDR3 runs 15 residues. Trimming left V 5 bases short and J 7 bases short, with 21 bases between. Germline CDR1 and CDR2: SNHLY and FYNNEI. CDR3 bases: TGTGCCAGCAGTCCGGAGGCAGTGGGGACCCTAGAGCAGTACTTC. Translation gives CASSPEAVGTLEQYF. Filled out from reference TRBV2 and TRBJ2-7, the complete variable domain reads EPEVTQTPSHQVTQMGQEVILRCVPISNHLYFYWYRQILGQKVEFLVSFYNNEISEKSEIFDDQFSVERPDGSNFTLKIRSTKLEDSAMYFCASSPEAVGTLEQYFGPGTRLTVT.

The chain employs TRBV6-5 and TRBJ1-2, with D possibly matching TRBD1 (5 bases). Looked up from germline, CDR1 is MNHEY and CDR2 is SVGAGI. Trimming took 6 bases from V and 11 from J, leaving 19 bases between them. The CDR3 has 13 residues. The CDR3 DNA follows: TGTGCCAGCAGATATGACGGGGGAAGAGGTTACACCTTC. This translates into CASRYDGGRGYTF.

To note about this clonotype: The conserved phenylalanine or tryptophan is not found at the CDR3 terminus, so this likely reflects a read error. This chain links TRBV11-1 with TRBJ1-1, with D unresolved. With 5 bases removed from V and 9 bases from J, the gap between germline ends came to 16 bases. Germline V gene data show CDR1 as SGHAT and CDR2 as FQDESV (reference sequence). The CDR3 runs 13 residues. CDR3 sequence reads: CASSRQVNSKAFL. CDR3 DNA sequence: TGTGCCAGCAGCCGCCAGGTGAACTCTAAAGCTTTCCTC.

The V call is TRBV11-2, the J call TRBJ2-5; a possible D gene is TRBD2 (6 bases). V lost 5 bases, J lost 4 bases, and 17 bases lay in between. CDR1 is SGHAT and CDR2 is FQNNGV in the germline V gene. This CDR3 has 15 amino acids. The CDR3 nucleotides read TGTGCCAGCAGCCAAACTCCTGGGGGGAGAGAGACCCAGTACTTC. This translates into CASSQTPGGRETQYF.

Worth noting for this clonotype: As the CDR3 is not closed by the conserved phenylalanine or tryptophan, this likely results from a read error. The DNA is left out, because the CDR3 cannot be placed on it with certainty; the CDR3 is given as TCRdb lists it. J is TRBJ2-7 and V is TRBV5-5; the table gives TRBD2 as D, unverified against the DNA. Germline CDR1 SGHKS, CDR2 YYEKEE (reference sequence). The length of the CDR3 is 16 amino acids, counting both ends. CDR3 sequence: CASIGGGSGDPYEHYL.

Notes on this clonotype: At one end the junction does not follow the germline gene, possibly because of a read error. This chain uses TRBV11-1 with TRBJ2-7; 7 bases line up with TRBD1. The CDR3 is 14 residues long. The germline gives CDR1 SGHAT, CDR2 FQDESV (reference sequence). The CDR3 region has the DNA TGTGTCAGCAGCCCCAGACAGGGTTCAGGCGAGAAGTACTTC. Its protein is CVSSPRQGSGEKYF.

This clonotype is medium-sized in the sample. This clone may be a read error of a much larger clone one base away. This chain joins TRBV11-2 and TRBJ2-7; D is perhaps TRBD2 (6 bases). The CDR3 consists of 13 residues. Looked up from germline, CDR1 is SGHAT and CDR2 is FQNNGV. The DNA for the CDR3 is TGTGCCAGCGGCTTCGGAGGGGCTAGCGAGCAGTACTTC. Translating it yields CASGFGGASEQYF.

This clonotype was seen just once. This is likely a read error, given that the CDR3 carries no conserved phenylalanine or tryptophan at its end. The limits of the CDR3 on the DNA are not certain, so only TCRdb's listed CDR3 is given. V gene TRBV11-2 combines with J gene TRBJ2-7; the tabulated D call, TRBD1, remains unverified against the DNA. Germline V gene data show CDR1 as SGHAT and CDR2 as FQNNGV. The length of the CDR3 is 14 amino acids, counting both ends. CDR3 sequence reads: CASSSRTGGYEQHI.

The rearrangement joins TRBV12-3 or TRBV12-4 to TRBJ1-5; D gene ambiguous. The CDR3 loop spans 15 amino acids. V was shortened by 3 bases and J by 9 bases, with 18 bases between the two germline ends. The CDR3 DNA sequence: TGTGCCAGCAGTTTTAGGCAAGGAAGCTATCGGCCCCAGCATTTT. Translating it yields CASSFRQGSYRPQHF.

Worth noting for this clonotype: The junction shows a germline mismatch at one end, possibly a read error. The J gene is TRBJ2-3, the V gene TRBV10-3, with D tentatively TRBD1 or TRBD2 (5 bases each). Germline V gene lookup returns CDR1 ENHRY and CDR2 SYGVKD. This CDR3 spans 16 amino acids. CDR3 residues: CAIRHTRGASTDTRCF. The CDR3 nucleotides read TGTGCCATCAGGCACACTAGAGGGGCTAGCACAGATACGCGGTGTTTT.

In the case of this clonotype: Possible read error: a much larger clone is one base away. Without the conserved terminal phenylalanine or tryptophan, this CDR3 likely stems from a read error. The limits of the CDR3 on the DNA are not certain, so only TCRdb's listed CDR3 is given. This chain uses TRBV5-4 with TRBJ1-2; the table assigns TRBD1, which was not confirmed against the DNA. From its first to its last residue, the CDR3 has 14 amino acids. Germline CDR1 reads SGHNT; CDR2 reads YYREEE (reference sequence). The CDR3 here is CASSGSTGVYGNTS.

The chain links TRBV11-1 to TRBJ1-1; D unclear. The germline V and J ends were trimmed by 5 bases and 0 bases, with 7 bases remaining between them. The CDR3 is 13 amino acids. Germline-derived CDR1 and CDR2 are SGHAT and FQDESV (reference sequence). CDR3 in amino acids: CASSRCVNTEAFF. The CDR3 nucleotides read TGTGCCAGCAGCCGCTGCGTGAACACTGAAGCTTTCTTT.

About this clonotype: A much larger clone lies one base from this, so it may be a read error. J is TRBJ1-4 and V is TRBV5-1; perhaps TRBD1 as D (6 bases). CDR1 SGHRS and CDR2 YFSETQ come from the germline V gene. V was pared by 3 bases and J by 2 bases, with 11 bases between. The CDR3 sequence is 15 residues long. The CDR3 sequence: CASSWGADTNEKLFF. CDR3 coding DNA: TGCGCCAGCAGCTGGGGGGCAGATACTAATGAAAAACTGTTTTTT.